The clone carrying this T cell receptor (beta chain) is termed medium-sized (0.01 to 0.1%). The antigen is not known. The germline V gene encodes CDR1 SEHNR and CDR2 FQNEAQ (reference sequence). V lost 2 bases and J 5 bases, leaving 15 bases between the germline ends. The CDR3 runs 16 residues. The data derive from a study of neurological immune-mediated disorders. Findings and caveats of the study: There were no CDR3 amino acid sequences shared by expanded clones across subjects, a result suggesting private repertoires in all groups. It was HTLV-1-associated myelopathy that showed the most TCR clonal expansion, while multiple sclerosis showed the least, falling below healthy controls.

Time point given: technical triplicate 3. PBMCs stored at -80 C, numbering 2 million, were the origin of the unsorted libraries. Template-switch 5'RACE cDNA synthesis added a 10-nucleotide unique molecular identifier. Each CDR3 protein gets one entry after TCRdb re-called the 5' RACE reads with MiXCR. Here the sample spans about 44,000 distinct CDR3 sequences, roughly a fifth being singletons. This chain uses TRBV7-9 with TRBJ2-2; the D gene could be TRBD1 or TRBD2 (6 bases each). The TCR sequence derives from a man in his fifties or sixties with HTLV-1-associated myelopathy (HAM/TSP). The source material was PBMCs. CDR3 nucleotide sequence: TGTGCCAGCAGCTTACCCGGGGGCAGGGGAACCGGGGAGCTGTTTTTT. Protein sequence: CASSLPGGRGTGELFF.